The 7 T cell receptor beta chains reported below all come from one sample, sequenced in a study of control samples from healthy donors and cancer patients. Clones were sequenced by immunoSEQ multiplex PCR, and TCRdb holds only the in-frame ones, with some missing. The table has about 100,000 clones, roughly 88% seen once. Sequenced input: blood. The receptors were gathered from a man under 40 in good health.

The chain couples TRBV11-3 to TRBJ2-5; D remains ambiguous. The CDR3 runs to 13 residues. The V gene's germline CDR1 is SGHNT and CDR2 YENEEA. Trimming took off 5 bases at V and 5 bases at J, with 12 bases between the two ends. The DNA for the CDR3 is TGTGCCAGCAGCAATAATAATCCCGAGACCCAGTACTTC. Translated: CASSNNNPETQYF.

The CDR3 spells CASSAWIQGAQDYGYTF. Here the CDR3 DNA reads TGTGCCAGTAGTGCCTGGATACAGGGGGCGCAGGACTATGGCTACACCTTC. The V gene is TRBV19, the J gene TRBJ1-2; 9 bases fit TRBD1. Trimming at V came to 5 bases and at J to 3 bases, leaving 13 bases not matched to a gene. The CDR3 totals 17 residues. From germline, CDR1 is LNHDA and CDR2 SQIVND (reference sequence).

The chain employs TRBV5-1 and TRBJ2-7; 8 bases line up with TRBD2. CDR3 length: 14 residues. CDR1 is SGHRS, CDR2 YFSETQ, per germline. The J segment lost 1 base and the V segment lost 1 base, leaving 1 base of the junction unmatched. The chain's CDR3 is CASSLTSGSYEQYF. CDR3 DNA sequence: TGCGCCAGCAGCTTGACTAGCGGTTCCTACGAGCAGTACTTC.

This clone was picked up a small number of times. The chain uses TRBV2 and TRBJ2-7, with TRBD2 identical over 7 bases. The CDR3 is made up of 14 amino acids. The trim removed 6 bases at V and 1 base at J, leaving 6 bases unmatched. Germline V gene lookup returns CDR1 SNHLY and CDR2 FYNNEI. The CDR3 here is CASSPRGESYEQYF. The CDR3 bases are TGTGCCAGCAGCCCACGGGGGGAGTCCTACGAGCAGTACTTC.

V and J are TRBV14 and TRBJ2-3; D is unclear. With 5 bases removed from V and 6 bases from J, the gap between germline ends came to 9 bases. The CDR3 totals 12 residues. CDR1 SGHDN and CDR2 FVKESK come from the germline V gene. The CDR3, as DNA: TGTGCCAGCAGCTTAGTCGGGGATACGCAGTATTTT. Translation gives CASSLVGDTQYF.

The J gene is TRBJ1-2, the V gene TRBV11-1; 8 nucleotides align to TRBD1. Trimming took 2 bases from V and 3 from J; bases not matched to a gene: 5. Germline V gene lookup returns CDR1 SGHAT and CDR2 FQDESV (reference sequence). The CDR3 sequence is 15 residues long. CDR3 sequence reads: CASSLLQGADYGYTF. The CDR3 DNA is TGTGCCAGCAGCTTATTGCAGGGGGCTGACTATGGCTACACCTTC. The entire variable domain, with the rest obtained from reference TRBV11-1 and TRBJ1-2, is as follows: EAEVAQSPRYKITEKSQAVAFWCDPISGHATLYWYRQILGQGPELLVQFQDESVVDDSQLPKDRFSAERLKGVDSTLKIQPAELGDSAMYLCASSLLQGADYGYTFGSGTRLTVV.

The genes are TRBV6-5 and TRBJ2-4; 8 nucleotides align to TRBD1. The ends lost 6 bases at V and 11 bases at J; junction bases unmatched: 15. CDR3 length: 15 residues. Germline loops: CDR1 MNHEY, CDR2 SVGAGI. CDR3 in DNA: TGTGCCAGCAGCCCAACAGGGGGTTTTTTGGATGTTCAGTACTTC. This sequence encodes CASSPTGGFLDVQYF.